The present T cell receptor (beta chain) was sequenced within a study of OX40 agonist ivuxolimab in advanced cancers. About the full investigation: Ivuxolimab, which targeted the costimulatory receptor OX40 (CD134), was an agonistic, fully human IgG2 monoclonal antibody. Peripheral TCRbeta sequencing aimed to test whether ivuxolimab altered TCR sequence diversity and caused clonal T-cell expansion. Partial responses occurred in three dose-escalation patients, of whom one had hepatocellular carcinoma and two had cutaneous melanoma. The dose-escalation cohort was 80% to 90% male with a mean age of about 60 years, ranging from about 23 to 85. Intravenous ivuxolimab was administered to patients every 2 weeks at six dose levels: 0.01, 0.1, 0.3, 1.5, 3 and 10 mg/kg. Patients were allowed to have had prior anti-PD-1, anti-PD-L1 or anti-CTLA-4 therapy, and approximately 40% of the dose-escalation patients had been treated with checkpoint inhibitors. The paper describes the monotherapy dose-escalation part (N = 52 patients) of the phase I trial of ivuxolimab. Of the approximately 53 patients in dose escalation, some 19 had hepatocellular carcinoma, some 15 had melanoma, 9 had renal cell carcinoma and 9 had head and neck cancer. Here is what the overall study found, with its caveats: In partial responders in the 0.1-3.0 mg/kg groups, normalized peripheral clonal expansion was found to be among the lowest, especially among CD8+ T cells. Antigen specificity was not determined for the clonally expanded peripheral T cells. At doses of 0.1 to 3.0 mg/kg, clonal expansion of both CD4+ and CD8+ T cells in blood was seen between baseline and week 6. Low levels of normalized T-cell clonal expansion were also seen in some patients who did not respond. After ivuxolimab, CD8+ T cells had more expanded clones than CD4+ T cells on average.

Points on this clone: It lacks a known antigen. No base quality values were provided; no much bigger clone lies one nucleotide off.

The trial excluded patients who had a history of autoimmune disease or were on systemic immunosuppression. Peripheral blood for TCR sequencing was drawn from every dose cohort at baseline, at cycle 4 day 1 and at cycle 7 day 1. Samples were obtained from an open-label, multicenter, first-in-human phase I dose-escalation trial of ivuxolimab. The trial enrolled adults with locally advanced or metastatic head and neck squamous cell, hepatocellular, melanoma or renal cell carcinoma. CD4+ and CD8+ T cells were sorted separately from peripheral blood before TCR sequencing. In the germline V gene, CDR1 corresponds to SGHTA and CDR2 to FQGNSA. From the cysteine through the phenylalanine, the CDR3 covers 12 amino acids. This entry keeps only the CDR3 DNA: 36 bases, framed from base 1. V gives up 5 bases and J gives up 8 bases, and the segment between their germline ends measures 12 bases. Genomic DNA was extracted from sorted cells for sequencing of the TCRbeta CDR3 region. The immunoSEQ Assay was used for sequencing of TCRbeta CDR3 regions. Imported from immuneACCESS, the table was reduced by TCRdb to in-frame sequences with V and J called. These copies leave out some clones; in studies compared against another copy, an unresolved V gene accounts for under half, and the cause of the remainder is not known. In this sample the table shows over 65,000 clones, 80% to 85% of which occur a single time. Around 0.78% of the sample belongs to the ten largest clones.

This TCR was recovered from an adult with an advanced solid tumor such as melanoma, head and neck, liver or kidney cancer. The V and J genes are TRBV7-2 and TRBJ1-2; TRBD1 might be the D gene, on 6 matching bases. The sample here was CD4+ or CD8+ T cells sorted from blood, taken in a trial of the OX40 agonist ivuxolimab. The CDR3 loop reads CASSRDISGYTF. The DNA is TGTGCCAGCAGCCGGGACATCTCGGGCTACACCTTC.